The clone carrying this T cell receptor (beta chain) was detected ten times or more. Antigen: not known. There were TCR beta CDR3 regions amplified from RNA transcripts. First-round RT-PCR targeting the TCR CDR3 was performed with the HTBI primer set. TCRdb re-derived calls from the multiplex PCR reads in MiXCR, one entry per CDR3 protein. The top ten hold roughly an eighth of the sample, which has 500,000 to 650,000 distinct CDR3 sequences, more than 12% seen once. The sample comes from a study of T cells in Graves' hyperthyroidism and ophthalmopathy. Overall study: Upon initial diagnosis and before any treatment, peripheral blood was collected. Study-wide points: Among clonotypes expanded in thyroid above 0.001, most were also found in blood. Stable hyperthyroidism was separated from ophthalmopathy by a model based on 13 V-J features.

V lost 4 bases and J 7 bases, leaving 14 bases between the germline ends. This CDR3 region has 14 residues. The germline V gene encodes CDR1 SNHLY and CDR2 FYNNEI. This clonotype was obtained from a woman aged 50 to 65 with Graves' ophthalmopathy. Sequencing was done on a sample of blood. The chain carries TRBV2 and TRBJ1-5; D not certain. CDR3 loop: CASSVSGVVQPQHF. CDR3 DNA: TGTGCCAGCAGTGTTAGTGGGGTTGTACAGCCCCAGCATTTT.